This T cell receptor beta chain emerged from a study of cytotoxic CD8 clonotypes in ibrutinib-treated CLL. With cryopreserved PBMCs as the source, around 1.9 micrograms of genomic DNA went to TCR beta libraries. V was pared by 5 bases and J by 6 bases, with 1 base of the junction left unmatched. CDR3 length: 12 amino acids. CDR1 MNHNY and CDR2 SVGAGI come from the germline V gene (reference sequence). Researchers set a sequencing depth target of 1 in 200,000 to 1 in 1 million T cells. Some clones are missing from TCRdb's copy, which holds only in-frame ones; the method was immunoSEQ multiplex PCR. The sample holds fewer than 300,000 clones, more than 70% seen once.

The V and J genes are TRBV6-6 and TRBJ1-2; 9 bases align to TRBD1. The sequencing here drew on PBMCs, taken at disease progression, from a patient treated with ibrutinib. The origin of this receptor is a human donor with chronic lymphocytic leukemia. This CDR3 is CASSGTGNGYTF. In DNA, the CDR3 is TGTGCCAGCAGTGGGACAGGGAATGGCTACACCTTC.